This T cell receptor (beta chain) is drawn from a study of T cells in Graves' hyperthyroidism and ophthalmopathy. General study points: The model made its ophthalmopathy prediction, and onset followed a median approximately 6.5 months later.

This clonotype was detected ten times or more. The antigen is unknown. TCR beta CDR3 sequences were amplified from RNA transcripts. The HTBI primer set drove a first-round RT-PCR of the TCR CDR3. TCRdb reprocessed the multiplex PCR reads via MiXCR and lists one record per CDR3 protein. Of hundreds of thousands of distinct CDR3 sequences listed, around 20% are singletons. The sample taken for sequencing was blood. The source is a man aged 30 to 39 with Graves' ophthalmopathy.

The CDR3: CASSHRGRDSYNEQFF. In DNA, the CDR3 is TGTGCCAGCAGCCACCGTGGCAGGGACTCCTACAATGAGCAGTTCTTC. The chain couples TRBV3-1 to TRBJ2-1; perhaps TRBD1 as D (5 bases). Trimming removed 3 bases at V and 0 bases at J, with 12 bases between. The germline CDR1 and CDR2 sequences are LGHDT and YNNKEL (reference sequence). This CDR3 is built from 16 residues.